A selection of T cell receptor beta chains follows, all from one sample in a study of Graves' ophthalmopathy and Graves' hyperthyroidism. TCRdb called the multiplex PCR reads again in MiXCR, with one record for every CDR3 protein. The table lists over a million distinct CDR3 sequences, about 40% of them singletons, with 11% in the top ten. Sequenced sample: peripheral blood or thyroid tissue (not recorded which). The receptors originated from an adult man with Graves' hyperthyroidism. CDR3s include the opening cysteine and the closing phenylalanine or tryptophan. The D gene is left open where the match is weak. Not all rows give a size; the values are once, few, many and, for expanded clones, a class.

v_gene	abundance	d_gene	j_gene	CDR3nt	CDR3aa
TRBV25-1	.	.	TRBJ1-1	TGTGCCAGCGAACCCCAGGGACGGAGGAACACTGAAGCTTTCTTT	CASEPQGRRNTEAFF
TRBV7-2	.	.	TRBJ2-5	TGTGCCAGCAGCCACCCTGGAGAGACTACCATGCGAACCCAGTACTTC	CASSHPGETTMRTQYF
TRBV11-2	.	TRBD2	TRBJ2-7	TGTGCCAGCAGCCCCGGGACTAGCGGGATCACGGAGCAGTACTTC	CASSPGTSGITEQYF
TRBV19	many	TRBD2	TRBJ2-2	TGTGCCAGTAGTATATCAGCTAGCGGGACTGGGGAGCTGTTTTTT	CASSISASGTGELFF
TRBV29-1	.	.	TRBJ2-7	TGCAGCGTTGATGGGCCGGGCGAGCAGTACTTC	CSVDGPGEQYF
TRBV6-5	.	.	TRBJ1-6	TGTGCCAGCAGTTACGGCCGCGGGTTAAGCTATAATTCACCCCTCCACTTT	CASSYGRGLSYNSPLHF
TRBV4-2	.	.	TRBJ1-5	TGTGCCAGCAGCCAAGCCCTAGAAAATCAGCCCCAGCATTTT	CASSQALENQPQHF
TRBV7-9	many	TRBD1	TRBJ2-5	TGTGCCAGCAGCCCCGACAGGGTTTGGGAAGAGACCCAGTACTTC	CASSPDRVWEETQYF
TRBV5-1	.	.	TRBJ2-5	TGCGCCAGCAGCTCGACGATTCAAGAGACCCGGTACTTC	CASSSTIQETRYF
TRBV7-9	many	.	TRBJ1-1	TGTGCCAGCAGCTTAATGGCAGGGAACACTGAAGCTTTCTTT	CASSLMAGNTEAFF
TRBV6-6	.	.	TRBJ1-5	TGTGCCAGCACCGAGCCTAATCAGCCCCAGCATTTT	CASTEPNQPQHF
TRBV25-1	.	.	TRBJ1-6	TGTGCCAGCAGTGAATGGGGAGGGGATAATTCACCCCTCCACTTT	CASSEWGGDNSPLHF
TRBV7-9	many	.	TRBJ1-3	TGTGCCAGCAGCGACATGGGGGGGGCTGGAAACACCATATATTTT	CASSDMGGAGNTIYF
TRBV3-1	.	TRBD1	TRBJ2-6	TGTGCCAGCAGCCAAGATTTGGGGAGGACAGGGTCGTTTGGGGCCAACGTCCTGACTTTC	CASSQDLGRTGSFGANVLTF
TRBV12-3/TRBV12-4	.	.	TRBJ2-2	TGTGCCAGCAGGAAAGCAGCAACCGGGGAGCTGTTTTTT	CASRKAATGELFF
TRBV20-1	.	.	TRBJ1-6	TGCAGTGCTAGACCCCAGACAGGAACGCCCCTCCACTTT	CSARPQTGTPLHF
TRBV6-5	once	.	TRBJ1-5	TGTGCCAGCAGAGCAGGGTGTGCGGCTCAGCCCCAGCATTTT	CASRAGCAAQPQHF
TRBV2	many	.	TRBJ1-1	TGTGCCACCAGAGGGGCCGAAGCTTTCTTT	CATRGAEAFF
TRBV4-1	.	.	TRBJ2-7	TGCGCCAGCAGCCAAATTCTCCAAGGGCAGTACGAGCAGTACTTC	CASSQILQGQYEQYF
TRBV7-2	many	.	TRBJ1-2	TGTGCCAGCAGCTCTCTGTTGTCGAACTATGGCTACACCTTC	CASSSLLSNYGYTF
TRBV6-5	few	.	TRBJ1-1	TGTGCCAGCATGTACGGTACCCGCACTGAAGCTTTCTTT	CASMYGTRTEAFF
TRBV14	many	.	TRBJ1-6	TGTGCCAGCAGCCCCGGGTCAAGGCCAGGCTCACCCCTCCACTTT	CASSPGSRPGSPLHF
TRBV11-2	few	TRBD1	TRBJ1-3	TGTGCCAGCAGCTTAGACCCGGGACAGAGAAACACCATATATTTT	CASSLDPGQRNTIYF
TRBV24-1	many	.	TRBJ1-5	TGTGCCACCTCGGACTCCGGGACTGAGGTAAATCAGCCCCAGCATTTT	CATSDSGTEVNQPQHF
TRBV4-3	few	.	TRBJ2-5	TGCGCCAGCAGCCAAGACCTGGGTGTACGATCGGAGACCCAGTACTTC	CASSQDLGVRSETQYF
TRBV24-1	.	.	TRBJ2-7	TGTGCCACCAGTGATTATAACAGGGCAAGCGAGCAGTACTTC	CATSDYNRASEQYF
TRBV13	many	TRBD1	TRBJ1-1	TGTGCCAGCAGCTTATGGTTGGGACAGGGGAACACTGAAGCTTTCTTT	CASSLWLGQGNTEAFF
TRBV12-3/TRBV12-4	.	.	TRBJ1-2	TGTGCCAGCAGCCCTCGGACAGCAGTTTTGGTGACGGGCTACACCTTC	CASSPRTAVLVTGYTF
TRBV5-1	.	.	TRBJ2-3	TGCGCCAGCAGCCTTAACGGGGCGAGCACAGATACGCAGTATTTT	CASSLNGASTDTQYF
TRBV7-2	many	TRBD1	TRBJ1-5	TGTGCCAGCAGCCTTGACAGGGGGCACCAGCCCCAGCATTTT	CASSLDRGHQPQHF
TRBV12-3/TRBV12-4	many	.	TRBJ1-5	TGTGCCAGCAGCTTGGGTCGCAATCAGCCCCAGCATTTT	CASSLGRNQPQHF
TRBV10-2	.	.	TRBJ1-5	TGTGCCAGCAGTGTAATTTATAGCAATCAGCCCCAGCATTTT	CASSVIYSNQPQHF
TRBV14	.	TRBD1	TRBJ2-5	TGTGCCAGCACCAATGGGGCAGGGGGCCCCTTTTCCCAGTACTTC	CASTNGAGGPFSQYF
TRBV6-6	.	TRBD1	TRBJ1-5	TGTGCGTCCAGCGGGACAGGGGCTACAAGAACGCCCCAGCATTTT	CASSGTGATRTPQHF
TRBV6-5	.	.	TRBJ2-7	TGTGCCAGCAGTTACGCAAGAGGCATGTCCTACGAGCAGTACTTC	CASSYARGMSYEQYF
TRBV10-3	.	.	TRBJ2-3	TGTGCCACCATGAATAGACCCCCGGATACGCAGTATTTT	CATMNRPPDTQYF
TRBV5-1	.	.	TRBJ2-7	TGCGCCAGCAGCTTGGGACAACCCGGAACAGTTTCCTACGAGCAGTACTTC	CASSLGQPGTVSYEQYF
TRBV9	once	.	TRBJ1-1	TGTGCCAGCAGCGCACCCGGGACGGTGAACACTGAAGCTTGCTTT	CASSAPGTVNTEACF
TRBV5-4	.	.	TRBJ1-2	TGTGCCAGCAGAAATTTAAGACAGACCCAGGGCTACACCTTC	CASRNLRQTQGYTF
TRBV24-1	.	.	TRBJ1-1	TGTGCTAGAGGGGCAGGGCGTAGGACTGAAGCTTTCTTT	CARGAGRRTEAFF
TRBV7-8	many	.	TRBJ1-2	TGTGCCAGCAGCATTAACTATGGCTACACCTTC	CASSINYGYTF
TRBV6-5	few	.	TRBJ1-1	TGTGCCAGCAGTTACTCCGAACCTAGCACTGAAGCTTTCTTT	CASSYSEPSTEAFF
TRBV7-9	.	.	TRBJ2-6	TGTGCCAGCAGCGGGACGGCGGCATCTGGGGCCAACGTCCTGACTTTC	CASSGTAASGANVLTF
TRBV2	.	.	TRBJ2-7	TGTGCCAGCACGGGAATGGACACAAATCCCTACGAGCAGTACTTC	CASTGMDTNPYEQYF
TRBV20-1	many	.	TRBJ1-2	TGCAGTGCCGAGGGAATGCGGGGCTACACCTTC	CSAEGMRGYTF
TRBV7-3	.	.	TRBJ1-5	TGTGCCAGCAGCGGGACCAGTTTT	CASSGTSF
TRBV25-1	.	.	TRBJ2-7	TGTGCCAGCGTTGGGACGGACTCCTACGAGCAGTACTTC	CASVGTDSYEQYF